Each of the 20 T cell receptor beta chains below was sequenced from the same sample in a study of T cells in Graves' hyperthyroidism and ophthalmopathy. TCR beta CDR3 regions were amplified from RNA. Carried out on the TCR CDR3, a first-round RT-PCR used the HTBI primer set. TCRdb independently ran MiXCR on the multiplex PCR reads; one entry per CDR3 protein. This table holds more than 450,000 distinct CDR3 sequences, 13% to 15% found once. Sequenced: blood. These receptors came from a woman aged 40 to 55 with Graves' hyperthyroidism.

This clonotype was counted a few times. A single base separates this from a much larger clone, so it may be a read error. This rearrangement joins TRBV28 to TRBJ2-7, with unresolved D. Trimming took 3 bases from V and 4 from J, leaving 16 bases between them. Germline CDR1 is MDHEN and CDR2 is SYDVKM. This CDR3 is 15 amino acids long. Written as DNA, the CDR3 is TGTGCCAGCAGTTTCATCGAGCGTAGCCCTTACGAGCAGTACTTC. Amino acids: CASSFIERSPYEQYF.

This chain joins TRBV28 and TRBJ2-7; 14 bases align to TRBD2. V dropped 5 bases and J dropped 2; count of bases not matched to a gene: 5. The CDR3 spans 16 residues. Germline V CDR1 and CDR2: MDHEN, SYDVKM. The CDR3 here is CASSAPGLAGAYEQYF. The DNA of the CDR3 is TGTGCCAGCAGTGCACCGGGACTAGCGGGAGCCTACGAGCAGTACTTC.

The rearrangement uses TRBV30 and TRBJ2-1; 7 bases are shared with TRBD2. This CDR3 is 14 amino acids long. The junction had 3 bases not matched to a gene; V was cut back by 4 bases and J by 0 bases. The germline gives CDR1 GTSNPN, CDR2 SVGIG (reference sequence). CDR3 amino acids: CAWNGGSSYNEQFF. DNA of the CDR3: TGTGCCTGGAATGGCGGGAGCTCCTACAATGAGCAGTTCTTC.

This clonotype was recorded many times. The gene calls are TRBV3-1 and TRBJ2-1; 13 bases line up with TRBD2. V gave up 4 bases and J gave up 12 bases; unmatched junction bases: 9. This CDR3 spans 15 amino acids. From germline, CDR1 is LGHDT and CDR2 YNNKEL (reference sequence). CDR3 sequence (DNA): TGTGCCAGCAGCCCTCGGACTAGCGGGAGAGCAGGGCAGTTCTTC. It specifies CASSPRTSGRAGQFF.

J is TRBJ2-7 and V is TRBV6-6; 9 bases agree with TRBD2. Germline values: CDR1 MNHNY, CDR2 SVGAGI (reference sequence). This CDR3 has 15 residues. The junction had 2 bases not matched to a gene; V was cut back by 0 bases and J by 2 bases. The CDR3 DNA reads TGTGCCAGCAGTTACTCTGTAGCGGGAGCCTACGAGCAGTACTTC. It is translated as CASSYSVAGAYEQYF.

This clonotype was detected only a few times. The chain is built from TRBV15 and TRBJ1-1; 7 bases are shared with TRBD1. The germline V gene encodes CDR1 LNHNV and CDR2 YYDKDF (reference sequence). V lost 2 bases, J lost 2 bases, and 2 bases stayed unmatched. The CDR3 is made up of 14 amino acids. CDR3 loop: CATSRRDSNTEAFF. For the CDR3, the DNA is TGTGCCACCAGCAGAAGGGACAGTAACACTGAAGCTTTCTTT.

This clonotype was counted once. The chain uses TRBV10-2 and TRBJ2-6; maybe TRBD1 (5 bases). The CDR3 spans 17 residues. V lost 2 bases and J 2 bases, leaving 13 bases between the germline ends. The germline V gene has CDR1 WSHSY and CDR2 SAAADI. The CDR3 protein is CASSEGALRTGANVLTF. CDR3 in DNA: TGCGCCAGCAGTGAGGGGGCTCTCAGGACTGGGGCCAACGTCCTGACTTTC.

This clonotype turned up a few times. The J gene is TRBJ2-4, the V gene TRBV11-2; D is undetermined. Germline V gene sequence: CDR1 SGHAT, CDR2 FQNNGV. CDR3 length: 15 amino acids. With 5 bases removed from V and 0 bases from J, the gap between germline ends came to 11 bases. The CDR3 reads CASSGAGLAKNIQYF. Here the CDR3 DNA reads TGTGCCAGCAGCGGTGCAGGTCTAGCCAAAAACATTCAGTACTTC.

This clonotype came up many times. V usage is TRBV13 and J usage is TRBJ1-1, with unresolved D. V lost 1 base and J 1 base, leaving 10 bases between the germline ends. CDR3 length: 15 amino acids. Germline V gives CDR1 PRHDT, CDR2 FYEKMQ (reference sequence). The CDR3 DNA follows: TGTGCCAGCAGCTTAGAGAGGCAGACGAACACTGAAGCTTTCTTT. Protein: CASSLERQTNTEAFF. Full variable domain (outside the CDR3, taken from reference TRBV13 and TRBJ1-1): AAGVIQSPRHLIKEKRETATLKCYPIPRHDTVYWYQQGPGQDPQFLISFYEKMQSDKGSIPDRFSAQQFSDYHSELNMSSLELGDSALYFCASSLERQTNTEAFFGQGTRLTVV.

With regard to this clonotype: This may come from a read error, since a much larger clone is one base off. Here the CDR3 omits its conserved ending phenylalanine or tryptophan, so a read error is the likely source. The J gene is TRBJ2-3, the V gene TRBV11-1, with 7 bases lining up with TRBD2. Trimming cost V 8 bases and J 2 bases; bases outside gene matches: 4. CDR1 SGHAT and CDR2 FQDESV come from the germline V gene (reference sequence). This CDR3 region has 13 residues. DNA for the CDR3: TGTGCCAGCTCTAGCGGCTACACAGATACGCAGTATTCT. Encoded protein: CASSSGYTDTQYS.

The CDR3 loop reads CASELGGNQPQHF. DNA of the CDR3: TGTGCCAGTGAACTAGGAGGCAATCAGCCCCAGCATTTT. The chain is built from TRBV19 and TRBJ1-5; D is unclear. The length of the CDR3 is 13 residues. With 8 bases removed from V and 2 bases from J, the gap between germline ends came to 10 bases. Germline values: CDR1 LNHDA, CDR2 SQIVND (reference sequence).

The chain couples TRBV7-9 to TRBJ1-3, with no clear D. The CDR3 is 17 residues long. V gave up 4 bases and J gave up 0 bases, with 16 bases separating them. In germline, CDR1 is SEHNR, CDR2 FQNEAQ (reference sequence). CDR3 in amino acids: CASSSSRGRSSGNTIYF. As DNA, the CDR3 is TGTGCCAGCAGCTCTAGCCGGGGTCGAAGCTCTGGAAACACCATATATTTT.

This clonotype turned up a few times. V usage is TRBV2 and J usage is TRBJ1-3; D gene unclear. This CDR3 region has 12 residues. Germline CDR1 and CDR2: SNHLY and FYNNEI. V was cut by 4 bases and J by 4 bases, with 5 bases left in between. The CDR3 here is CASSAWGNTIYF. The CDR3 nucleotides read TGTGCCAGCAGTGCGTGGGGAAACACCATATATTTT. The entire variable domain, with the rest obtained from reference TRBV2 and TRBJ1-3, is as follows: EPEVTQTPSHQVTQMGQEVILRCVPISNHLYFYWYRQILGQKVEFLVSFYNNEISEKSEIFDDQFSVERPDGSNFTLKIRSTKLEDSAMYFCASSAWGNTIYFGEGSWLTVV.

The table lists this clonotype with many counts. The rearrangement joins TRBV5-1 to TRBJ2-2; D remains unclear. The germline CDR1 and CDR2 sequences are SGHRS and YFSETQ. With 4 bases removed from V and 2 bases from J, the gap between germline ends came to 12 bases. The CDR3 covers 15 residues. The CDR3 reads CASSTDGRNTGELFF. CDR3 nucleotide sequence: TGCGCCAGCAGCACGGACGGGCGAAACACCGGGGAGCTGTTTTTT.

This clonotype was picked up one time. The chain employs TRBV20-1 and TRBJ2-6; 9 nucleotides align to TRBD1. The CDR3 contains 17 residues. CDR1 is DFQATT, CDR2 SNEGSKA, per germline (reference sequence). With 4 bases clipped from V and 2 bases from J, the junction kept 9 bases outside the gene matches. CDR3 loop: CSAKNRQGVAGANVLTF. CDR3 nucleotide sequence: TGCAGTGCTAAAAATCGACAGGGGGTCGCTGGGGCCAACGTCCTGACTTTC.

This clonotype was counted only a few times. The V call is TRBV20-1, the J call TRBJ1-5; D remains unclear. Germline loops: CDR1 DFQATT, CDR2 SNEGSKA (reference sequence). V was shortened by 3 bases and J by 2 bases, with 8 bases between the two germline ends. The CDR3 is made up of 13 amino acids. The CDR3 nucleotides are TGCAGTGCTAGTCTGTCCGGCAATCAGCCCCAGCATTTT. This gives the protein CSASLSGNQPQHF.

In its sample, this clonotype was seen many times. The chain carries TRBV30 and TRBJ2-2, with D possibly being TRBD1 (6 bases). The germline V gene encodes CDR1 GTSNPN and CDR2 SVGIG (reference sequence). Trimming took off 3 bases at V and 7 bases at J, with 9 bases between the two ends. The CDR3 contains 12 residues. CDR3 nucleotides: TGTGCCTGGAGCAAGGGGGTCGGGGAGCTGTTTTTT. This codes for CAWSKGVGELFF.

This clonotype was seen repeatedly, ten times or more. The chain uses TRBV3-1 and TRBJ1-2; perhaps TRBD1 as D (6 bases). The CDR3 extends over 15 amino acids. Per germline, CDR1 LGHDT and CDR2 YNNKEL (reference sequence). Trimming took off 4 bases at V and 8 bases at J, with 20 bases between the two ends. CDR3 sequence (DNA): TGTGCCAGCAGCCCACAGGGATCCACGTCAGCGGGCTACACCTTC. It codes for CASSPQGSTSAGYTF. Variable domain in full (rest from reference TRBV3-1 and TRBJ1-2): DTAVSQTPKYLVTQMGNDKSIKCEQNLGHDTMYWYKQDSKKFLKIMFSYNNKELIINETVPNRFSPKSPDKAHLNLHINSLELGDSAVYFCASSPQGSTSAGYTFGSGTRLTVV.

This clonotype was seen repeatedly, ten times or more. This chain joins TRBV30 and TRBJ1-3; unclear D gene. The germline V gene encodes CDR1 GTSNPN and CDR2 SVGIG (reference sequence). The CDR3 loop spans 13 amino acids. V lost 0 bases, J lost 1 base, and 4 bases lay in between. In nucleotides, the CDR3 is TGTGCCTGGAGTGTGGCTTCTGGAAACACCATATATTTT. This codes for CAWSVASGNTIYF.

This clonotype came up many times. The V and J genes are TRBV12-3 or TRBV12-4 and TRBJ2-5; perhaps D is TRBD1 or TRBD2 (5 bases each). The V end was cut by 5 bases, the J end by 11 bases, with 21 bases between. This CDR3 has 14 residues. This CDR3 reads CASSPLDSFAGQYF. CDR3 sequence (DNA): TGTGCCAGCAGTCCACTAGACAGCTTTGCTGGTCAGTACTTC.